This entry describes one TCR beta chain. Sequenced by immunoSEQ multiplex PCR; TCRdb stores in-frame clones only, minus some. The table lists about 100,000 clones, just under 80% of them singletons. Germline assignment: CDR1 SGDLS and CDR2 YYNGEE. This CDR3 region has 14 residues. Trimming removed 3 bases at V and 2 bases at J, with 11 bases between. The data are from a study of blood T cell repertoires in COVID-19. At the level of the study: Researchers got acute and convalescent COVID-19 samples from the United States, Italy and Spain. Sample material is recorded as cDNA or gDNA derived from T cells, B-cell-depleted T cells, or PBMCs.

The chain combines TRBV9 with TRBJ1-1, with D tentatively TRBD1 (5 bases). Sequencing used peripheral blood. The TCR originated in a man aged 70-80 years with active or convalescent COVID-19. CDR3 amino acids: CASSAGGTNTEAFF. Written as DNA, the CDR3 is TGTGCCAGCAGCGCTGGGGGGACCAACACTGAAGCTTTCTTT.